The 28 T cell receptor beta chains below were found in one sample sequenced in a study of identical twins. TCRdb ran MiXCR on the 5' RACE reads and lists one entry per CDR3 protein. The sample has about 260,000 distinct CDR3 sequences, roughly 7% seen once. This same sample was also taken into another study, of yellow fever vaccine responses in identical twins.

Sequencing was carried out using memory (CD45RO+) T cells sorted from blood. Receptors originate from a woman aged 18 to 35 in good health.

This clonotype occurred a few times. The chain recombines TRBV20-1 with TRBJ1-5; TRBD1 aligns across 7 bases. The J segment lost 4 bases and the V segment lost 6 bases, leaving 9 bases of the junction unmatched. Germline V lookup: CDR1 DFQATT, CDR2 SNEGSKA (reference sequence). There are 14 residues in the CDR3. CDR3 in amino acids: CSAITGAPNQPQHF. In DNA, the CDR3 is TGCAGTGCGATCACAGGGGCCCCAAATCAGCCCCAGCATTTT.

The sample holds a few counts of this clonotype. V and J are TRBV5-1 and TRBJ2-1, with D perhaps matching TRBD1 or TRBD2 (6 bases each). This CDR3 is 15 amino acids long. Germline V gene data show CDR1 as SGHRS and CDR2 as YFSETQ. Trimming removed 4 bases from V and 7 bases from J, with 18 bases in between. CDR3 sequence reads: CASSPSGGPGNEQFF. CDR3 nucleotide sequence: TGCGCCAGCAGCCCAAGTGGGGGGCCGGGTAATGAGCAGTTCTTC.

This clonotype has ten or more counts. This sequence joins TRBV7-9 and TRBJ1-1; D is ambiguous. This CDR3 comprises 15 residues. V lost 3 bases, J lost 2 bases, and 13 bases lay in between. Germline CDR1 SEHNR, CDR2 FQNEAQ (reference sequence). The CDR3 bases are TGTGCCAGCAGCTTTGGCTTCGGCGGAAACACTGAAGCTTTCTTT. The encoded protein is CASSFGFGGNTEAFF.

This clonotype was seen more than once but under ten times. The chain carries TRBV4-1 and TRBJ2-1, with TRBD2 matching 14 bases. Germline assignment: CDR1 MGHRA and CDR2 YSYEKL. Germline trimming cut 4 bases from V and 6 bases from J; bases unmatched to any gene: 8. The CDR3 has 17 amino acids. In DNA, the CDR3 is TGCGCCAGCAGCCCTCTTCTGACTAGCGGGAGGGCCAATGAGCAGTTCTTC. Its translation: CASSPLLTSGRANEQFF.

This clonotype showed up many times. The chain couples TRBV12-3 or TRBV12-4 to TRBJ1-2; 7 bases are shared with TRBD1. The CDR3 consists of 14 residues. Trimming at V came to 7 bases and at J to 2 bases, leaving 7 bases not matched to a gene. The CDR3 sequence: CASTRTGANYGYTF. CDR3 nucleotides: TGTGCCAGCACCCGGACAGGAGCCAACTATGGCTACACCTTC.

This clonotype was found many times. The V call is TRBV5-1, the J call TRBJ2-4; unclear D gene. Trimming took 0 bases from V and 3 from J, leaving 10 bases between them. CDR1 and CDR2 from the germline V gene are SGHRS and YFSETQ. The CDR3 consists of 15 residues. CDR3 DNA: TGCGCCAGCAGCTTGGTGGTTGGGGACAAAAACATTCAGTACTTC. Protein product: CASSLVVGDKNIQYF. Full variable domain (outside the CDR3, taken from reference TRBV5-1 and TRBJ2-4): KAGVTQTPRYLIKTRGQQVTLSCSPISGHRSVSWYQQTPGQGLQFLFEYFSETQRNKGNFPGRFSGRQFSNSRSEMNVSTLELGDSALYLCASSLVVGDKNIQYFGAGTRLSVL.

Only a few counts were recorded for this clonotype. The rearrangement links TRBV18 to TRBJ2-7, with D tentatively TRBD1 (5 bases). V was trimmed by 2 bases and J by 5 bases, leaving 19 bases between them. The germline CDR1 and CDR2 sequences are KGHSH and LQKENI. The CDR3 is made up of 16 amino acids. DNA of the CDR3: TGTGCCAGCTCACCAGGAATACAAGGGGCCGCCCACGAGCAGTACTTC. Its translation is CASSPGIQGAAHEQYF.

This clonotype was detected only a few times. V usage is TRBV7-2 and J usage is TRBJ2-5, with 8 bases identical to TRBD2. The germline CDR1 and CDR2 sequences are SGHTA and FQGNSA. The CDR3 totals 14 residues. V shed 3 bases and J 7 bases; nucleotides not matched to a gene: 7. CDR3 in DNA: TGTGCCAGCAGCTTTGCGGGGGGCCTTCGGACCCAGTACTTC. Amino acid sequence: CASSFAGGLRTQYF.

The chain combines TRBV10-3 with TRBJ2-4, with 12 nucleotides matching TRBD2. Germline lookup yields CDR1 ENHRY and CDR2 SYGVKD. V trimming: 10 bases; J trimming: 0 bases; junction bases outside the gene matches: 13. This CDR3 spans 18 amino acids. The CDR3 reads CASQELAGGYIAKNIQYF. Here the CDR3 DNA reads TGTGCCAGCCAGGAACTAGCGGGAGGTTATATAGCCAAAAACATTCAGTACTTC.

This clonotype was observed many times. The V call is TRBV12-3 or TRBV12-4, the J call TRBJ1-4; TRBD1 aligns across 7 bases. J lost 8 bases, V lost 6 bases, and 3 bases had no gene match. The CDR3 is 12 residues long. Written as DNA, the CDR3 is TGTGCCAGCAGGGGGACAGAGGAAAAACTGTTTTTT. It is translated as CASRGTEEKLFF.

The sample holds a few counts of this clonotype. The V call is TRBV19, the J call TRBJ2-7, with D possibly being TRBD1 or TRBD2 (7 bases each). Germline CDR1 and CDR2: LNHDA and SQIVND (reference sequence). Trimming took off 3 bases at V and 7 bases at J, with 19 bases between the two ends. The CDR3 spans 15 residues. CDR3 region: CASSIDPGRGGEQYF. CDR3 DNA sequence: TGTGCCAGTAGTATTGACCCTGGCAGGGGGGGGGAGCAGTACTTC.

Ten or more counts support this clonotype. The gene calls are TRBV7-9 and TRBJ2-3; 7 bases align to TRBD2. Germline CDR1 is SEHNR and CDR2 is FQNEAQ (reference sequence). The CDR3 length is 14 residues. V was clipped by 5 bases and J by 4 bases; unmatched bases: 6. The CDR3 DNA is TGTGCCAGCAGCCGGGACTATAACTCAGATACGCAGTATTTT. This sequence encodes CASSRDYNSDTQYF.

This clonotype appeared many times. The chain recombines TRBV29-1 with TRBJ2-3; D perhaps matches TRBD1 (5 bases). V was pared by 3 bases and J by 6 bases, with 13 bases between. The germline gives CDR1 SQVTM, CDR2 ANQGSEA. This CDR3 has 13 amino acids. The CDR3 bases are TGCAGCGTTGACCGTGGGGCTGGGGATACGCAGTATTTT. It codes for CSVDRGAGDTQYF.

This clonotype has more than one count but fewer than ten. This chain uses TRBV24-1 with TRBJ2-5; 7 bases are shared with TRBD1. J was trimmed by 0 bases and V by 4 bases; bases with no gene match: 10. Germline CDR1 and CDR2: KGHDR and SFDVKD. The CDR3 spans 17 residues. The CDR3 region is CATSEHGTDLYQETQYF. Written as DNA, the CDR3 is TGTGCCACCAGTGAGCATGGGACAGACCTTTACCAAGAGACCCAGTACTTC.

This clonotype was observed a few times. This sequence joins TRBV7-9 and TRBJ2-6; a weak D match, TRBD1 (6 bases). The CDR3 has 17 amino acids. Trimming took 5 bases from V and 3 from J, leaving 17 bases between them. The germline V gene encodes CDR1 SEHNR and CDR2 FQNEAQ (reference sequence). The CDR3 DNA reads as TGTGCCAGCAGCCGAGGGGGATCAGTTTTTGGGGCCAACGTCCTGACTTTC. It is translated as CASSRGGSVFGANVLTF.

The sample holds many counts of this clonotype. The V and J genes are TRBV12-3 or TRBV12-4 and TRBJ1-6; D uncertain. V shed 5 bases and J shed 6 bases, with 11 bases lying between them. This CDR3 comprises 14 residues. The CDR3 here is CASSGKAFNSPLHF. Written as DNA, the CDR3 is TGTGCCAGCAGTGGGAAAGCGTTTAATTCACCCCTCCACTTT.

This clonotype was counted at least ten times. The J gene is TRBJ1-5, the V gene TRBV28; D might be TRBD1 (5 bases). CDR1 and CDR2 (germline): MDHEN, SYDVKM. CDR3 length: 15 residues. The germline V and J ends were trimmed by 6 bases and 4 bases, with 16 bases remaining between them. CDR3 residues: CASRLGRDWNQPQHF. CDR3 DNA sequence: TGTGCCAGCAGACTAGGGAGGGACTGGAATCAGCCCCAGCATTTT. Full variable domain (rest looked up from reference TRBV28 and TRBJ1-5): DVKVTQSSRYLVKRTGEKVFLECVQDMDHENMFWYRQDPGLGLRLIYFSYDVKMKEKGDIPEGYSVSREKKERFSLILESASTNQTSMYLCASRLGRDWNQPQHFGDGTRLSIL.

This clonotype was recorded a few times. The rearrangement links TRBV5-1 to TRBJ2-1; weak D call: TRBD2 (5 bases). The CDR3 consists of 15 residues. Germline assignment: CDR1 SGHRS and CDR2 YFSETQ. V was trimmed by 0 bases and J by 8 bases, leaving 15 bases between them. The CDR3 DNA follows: TGCGCCAGCAGCTTGGAATCGGGGTATGGGGATGAGCAGTTCTTC. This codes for CASSLESGYGDEQFF. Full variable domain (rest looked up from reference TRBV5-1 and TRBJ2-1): KAGVTQTPRYLIKTRGQQVTLSCSPISGHRSVSWYQQTPGQGLQFLFEYFSETQRNKGNFPGRFSGRQFSNSRSEMNVSTLELGDSALYLCASSLESGYGDEQFFGPGTRLTVL.

DNA for the CDR3: TGCAGTGCTAGAGATCAACCGGGGATTGATTCACCCCTCCACTTT. Protein product: CSARDQPGIDSPLHF. The V gene is TRBV20-1, the J gene TRBJ1-6; D gene unclear. Germline-derived CDR1 and CDR2 are DFQATT and SNEGSKA (reference sequence). CDR3 size: 15 residues. V was cut by 0 bases and J by 8 bases, with 14 bases left in between.

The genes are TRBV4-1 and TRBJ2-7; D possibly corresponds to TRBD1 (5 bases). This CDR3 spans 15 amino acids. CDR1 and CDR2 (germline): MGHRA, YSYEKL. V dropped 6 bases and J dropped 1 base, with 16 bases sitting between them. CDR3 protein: CASSPTRGASYEQYF. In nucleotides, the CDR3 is TGCGCCAGCAGTCCGACAAGGGGCGCGTCCTACGAGCAGTACTTC.

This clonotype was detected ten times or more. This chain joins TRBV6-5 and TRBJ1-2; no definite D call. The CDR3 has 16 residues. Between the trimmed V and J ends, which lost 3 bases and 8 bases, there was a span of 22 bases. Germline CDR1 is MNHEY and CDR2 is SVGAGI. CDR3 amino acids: CASSYSGMGYITGYTF. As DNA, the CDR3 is TGTGCCAGCAGTTATTCAGGAATGGGATATATAACCGGCTACACCTTC.

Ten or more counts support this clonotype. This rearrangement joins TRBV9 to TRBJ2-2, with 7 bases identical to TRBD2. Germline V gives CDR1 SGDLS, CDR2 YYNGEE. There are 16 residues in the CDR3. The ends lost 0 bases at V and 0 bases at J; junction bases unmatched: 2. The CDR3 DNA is TGTGCCAGCAGCGTAGGAGGGAGGGCGAACACCGGGGAGCTGTTTTTT. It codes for CASSVGGRANTGELFF.

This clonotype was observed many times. DNA for the CDR3: TGTGCCAGCAGTTCAAGACTCACAGATACGCAGTATTTT. This codes for CASSSRLTDTQYF. The genes are TRBV12-3 or TRBV12-4 and TRBJ2-3; D gene ambiguous. Trimming left V 4 bases short and J 2 bases short, with 7 bases between. The CDR3 extends over 13 amino acids.

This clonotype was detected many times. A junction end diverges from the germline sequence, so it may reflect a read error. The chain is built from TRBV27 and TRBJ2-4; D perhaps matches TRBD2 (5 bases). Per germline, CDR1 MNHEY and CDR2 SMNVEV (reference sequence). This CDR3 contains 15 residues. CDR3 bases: TGTGCCAGCAGTCCGGCACGGGGAGCCCAAAACATTCAGTACTTC. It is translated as CASSPARGAQNIQYF.

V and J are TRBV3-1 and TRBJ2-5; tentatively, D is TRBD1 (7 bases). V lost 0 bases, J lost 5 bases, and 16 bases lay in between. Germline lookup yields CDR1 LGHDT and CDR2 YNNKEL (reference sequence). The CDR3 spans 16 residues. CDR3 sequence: CASSQDGPGGYETQYF. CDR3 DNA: TGTGCCAGCAGCCAAGATGGCCCAGGGGGGTATGAGACCCAGTACTTC.

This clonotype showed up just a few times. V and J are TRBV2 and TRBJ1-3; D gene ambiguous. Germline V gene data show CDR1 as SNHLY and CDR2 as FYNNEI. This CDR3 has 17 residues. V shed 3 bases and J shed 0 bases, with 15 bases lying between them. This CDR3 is CASSDWLAGSSGNTIYF. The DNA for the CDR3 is TGTGCCAGCAGTGATTGGTTGGCCGGTAGCTCTGGAAACACCATATATTTT.

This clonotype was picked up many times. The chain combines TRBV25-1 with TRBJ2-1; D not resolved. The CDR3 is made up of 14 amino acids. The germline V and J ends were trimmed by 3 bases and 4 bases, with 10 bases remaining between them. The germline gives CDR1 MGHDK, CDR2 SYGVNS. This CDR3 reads CASSDINKYNEQFF. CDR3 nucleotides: TGTGCCAGCAGTGATATTAACAAATACAATGAGCAGTTCTTC.

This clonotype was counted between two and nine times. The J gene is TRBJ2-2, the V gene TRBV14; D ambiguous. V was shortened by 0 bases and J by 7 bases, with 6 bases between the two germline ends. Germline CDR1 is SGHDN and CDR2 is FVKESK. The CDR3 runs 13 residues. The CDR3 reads CASSQDRVGELFF. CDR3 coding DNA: TGTGCCAGCAGCCAAGATCGGGTCGGGGAGCTGTTTTTT.